This T cell receptor (beta chain) derives from a study of cytomegalovirus exposure and HLA in healthy donors. V was pared by 0 bases and J by 7 bases, with 9 bases of the junction left unmatched. Germline V gives CDR1 SGHRS, CDR2 YFSETQ. The CDR3 contains 17 residues. Vbeta (60) and Jbeta (13) primers were used in the PCR. Profiled with immunoSEQ multiplex PCR; TCRdb holds only in-frame clones, not every one. The table records roughly 100,000 clones, over 55% of them present only once. The J gene is TRBJ1-6, the V gene TRBV5-1, with 8 bases lining up with TRBD1. The TCR was taken from a boy between 5 and 17 years old in good health and CMV-seropositive. The sequenced sample consisted of PBMCs. CDR3 amino acids: CASSLGPGTGWNSPLHF. The CDR3 DNA sequence: TGCGCCAGCAGCTTGGGCCCAGGGACAGGCTGGAATTCACCCCTCCACTTT.